This T cell receptor beta chain came from a study of shared clonotypes between healthy human individuals. This clone showed up just a few times. Trimming cost V 4 bases and J 0 bases; bases outside gene matches: 5. This CDR3 region has 15 residues. Per the germline V gene, CDR1 is GTSNPN and CDR2 is SVGIG (reference sequence). Deep was the level used in running the assay. Measured with immunoSEQ multiplex PCR; TCRdb has only the in-frame clones, and not every one. The sample holds about 680,000 clones, under 80% seen once. The rearrangement joins TRBV30 to TRBJ1-4, with 7 bases lining up with TRBD1. The source of this sequence is a woman aged 25 to 39 in good health. What was sequenced was memory CD4+ T cells sorted from blood. Regarding subset: CD45RA-negative fraction. CDR3 loop: CAWKRTGPTNEKLFF. The CDR3 coding sequence is TGTGCCTGGAAAAGGACAGGTCCAACTAATGAAAAACTGTTTTTT.